One and the same sample provided the 8 T cell receptor beta chains below, sequenced in a study of blood T cell repertoires in COVID-19. The repertoire was sequenced with immunoSEQ multiplex PCR; TCRdb's copy has only in-frame clones and lacks some. The table records 250,000 to 350,000 clones, about 82% of them present only once. The sequenced sample was peripheral blood. Receptors originate from a woman aged 45-65 years with acute or convalescent COVID-19.

Here the CDR3 reads CATSEPPGHPNSGANVLTF. The CDR3 nucleotides read TGTGCCACCAGTGAACCGCCGGGACACCCCAACTCTGGGGCCAACGTCCTGACTTTC. The V and J genes are TRBV24-1 and TRBJ2-6; maybe TRBD1 (6 bases). V shed 4 bases and J shed 0 bases, with 18 bases lying between them. Per germline, CDR1 KGHDR and CDR2 SFDVKD. The CDR3 covers 19 residues.

The chain combines TRBV21-1 with TRBJ2-3; whether TRBD2, the table's D call, matches the DNA was not checked. TRBV21-1 is shown as a pseudogene. The CDR3 is 16 residues long. CDR3 region: CASSPRLAGFTDTQYF. The CDR3 DNA reads as TGTGCCAGCAGCCCCCGACTAGCGGGATTCACAGATACGCAGTATTTT.

V is TRBV18 and J is TRBJ2-7; no clear D gene. Germline V gives CDR1 KGHSH, CDR2 LQKENI. This CDR3 has 14 amino acids. Trimming removed 2 bases from V and 0 bases from J, with 8 bases in between. Written as DNA, the CDR3 is TGTGCCAGCTCACCAGCACGCAGCTCCTACGAGCAGTACTTC. Translated: CASSPARSSYEQYF. Full variable domain (outside the CDR3, taken from reference TRBV18 and TRBJ2-7): NAGVMQNPRHLVRRRGQEARLRCSPMKGHSHVYWYRQLPEEGLKFMVYLQKENIIDESGMPKERFSAEFPKEGPSILRIQQVVRGDSAAYFCASSPARSSYEQYFGPGTRLTVT.

The rearrangement uses TRBV6-2 or TRBV6-3 and TRBJ2-3; 11 nucleotides match TRBD1. The germline V gene has CDR1 MNHEY and CDR2 SVGEGT. Losses at the gene ends were 0 bases for V and 4 bases for J; bases not matched to a gene: 6. CDR3 length equals 17 residues. The CDR3 loop reads CASSYSSGQGAPDTQYF. The CDR3 DNA follows: TGTGCCAGCAGTTACTCGAGTGGACAGGGGGCCCCAGATACGCAGTATTTT.

This rearrangement joins TRBV7-2 to TRBJ2-5; 9 bases fit TRBD2. In germline, CDR1 is SGHTA, CDR2 FQGNSA. Unmatched junction bases numbered 9, after V lost 4 bases and J lost 6 bases. The CDR3 sequence is 15 residues long. The CDR3 sequence: CASSSRREGPKTQYF. CDR3 nucleotides: TGTGCCAGCAGCTCGCGGCGGGAGGGCCCGAAGACCCAGTACTTC. The full variable domain, rest sourced from reference TRBV7-2 and TRBJ2-5, is GAGVSQSPSNKVTEKGKDVELRCDPISGHTALYWYRQSLGQGLEFLIYFQGNSAPDKSGLPSDRFSAERTGGSVSTLTIQRTQQEDSAVYLCASSSRREGPKTQYFGPGTRLLVL.

This clone showed up many times. The genes are TRBV27 and TRBJ1-2, with 7 bases that match TRBD1. CDR1 and CDR2 from the germline V gene are MNHEY and SMNVEV (reference sequence). V was clipped by 2 bases and J by 2 bases; unmatched bases: 14. The CDR3 sequence is 18 residues long. The CDR3 nucleotides are TGTGCCAGCAGTTTAAGGGGACAGTCCCTAATTTCAAACTATGGCTACACCTTC. Amino acid sequence: CASSLRGQSLISNYGYTF.

In DNA, the CDR3 is TGTGCCAGCAGCCCACTGATCTCCTACGAGCAGTACTTC. It translates to CASSPLISYEQYF. The chain carries TRBV7-9 and TRBJ2-7, with no clear D. Germline values: CDR1 SEHNR, CDR2 FQNEAQ (reference sequence). CDR3 length: 13 residues. V lost 5 bases and J lost 0, with 8 bases in between.

This clone was counted only a few times. The sample contains more than one DNA sequence encoding this CDR3. The chain is built from TRBV7-2 and TRBJ2-5; D remains unclear. The CDR3 is 14 residues long. Trimming took 1 base from V and 2 from J, leaving 8 bases between them. Germline CDR1 reads SGHTA; CDR2 reads FQGNSA. The CDR3 loop reads CASSLGSRQETQYF. Here the CDR3 DNA reads TGTGCCAGCAGCTTAGGGTCCAGACAAGAGACCCAGTACTTC.